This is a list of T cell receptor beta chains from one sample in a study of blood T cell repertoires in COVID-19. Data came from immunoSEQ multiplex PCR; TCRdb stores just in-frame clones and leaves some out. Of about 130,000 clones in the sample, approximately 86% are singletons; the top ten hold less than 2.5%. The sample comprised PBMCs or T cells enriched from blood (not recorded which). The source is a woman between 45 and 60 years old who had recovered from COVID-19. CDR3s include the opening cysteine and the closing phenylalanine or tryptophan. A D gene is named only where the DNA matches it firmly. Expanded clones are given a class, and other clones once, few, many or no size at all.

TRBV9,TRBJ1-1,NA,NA,CASSVWGDLNTEAFF,TGTGCCAGCAGCGTCTGGGGGGATTTGAACACTGAAGCTTTCTTT
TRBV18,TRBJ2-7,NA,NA,CASSPPPGYEQYF,TGTGCCAGCTCACCACCCCCCGGGTACGAGCAGTACTTC
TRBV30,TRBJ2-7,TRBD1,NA,CAWSVTGESYEQYF,TGTGCCTGGAGTGTAACAGGGGAATCCTACGAGCAGTACTTC
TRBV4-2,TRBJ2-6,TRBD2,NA,CASSQDRGGSDTGANVLTF,TGTGCCAGCAGCCAAGACCGGGGGGGCTCAGATACTGGGGCCAACGTCCTGACTTTC
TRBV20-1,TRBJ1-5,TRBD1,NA,CSASPRTGGSQPQHF,TGCAGTGCTAGTCCACGGACAGGGGGCAGTCAGCCCCAGCATTTT
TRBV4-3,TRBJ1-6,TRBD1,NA,CASSQNDRVNNNSPLHF,TGCGCCAGCAGCCAAAACGACAGGGTAAATAATAATTCACCCCTCCACTTT
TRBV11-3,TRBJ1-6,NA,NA,CASSLGGGDNSPLHF,TGTGCCAGCAGCTTAGGTGGCGGAGATAATTCACCCCTCCACTTT
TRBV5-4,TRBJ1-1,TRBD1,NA,CASSFMRQGEGAFF,TGTGCCAGCAGCTTTATGCGACAGGGGGAGGGCGCTTTCTTT
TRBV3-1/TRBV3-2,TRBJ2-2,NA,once,CASSRGRLSYTGELFF,TGTGCCAGCAGCCGCGGGCGACTTTCCTATACCGGGGAGCTGTTTTTT
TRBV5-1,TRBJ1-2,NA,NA,CASSSRGGSHGYTF,TGCGCCAGCAGCTCCCGGGGAGGGAGTCATGGCTACACCTTC
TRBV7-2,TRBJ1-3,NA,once,CASSPTGRVRGNTIYF,TGTGCCAGCAGCCCCACCGGCAGGGTGCGTGGAAACACCATATATTTT
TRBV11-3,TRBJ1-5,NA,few,CASSLESGNQPQHF,TGTGCCAGCAGCTTAGAATCAGGGAATCAGCCCCAGCATTTT
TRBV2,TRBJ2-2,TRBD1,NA,CASSDRGPTNTGELFF,TGTGCCAGCAGTGACAGGGGGCCAACGAACACCGGGGAGCTGTTTTTT
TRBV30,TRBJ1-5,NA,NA,CAWSVAGSGNQPQHF,TGTGCCTGGAGTGTTGCCGGGTCGGGCAATCAGCCCCAGCATTTT
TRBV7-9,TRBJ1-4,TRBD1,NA,CASSLLVPGGSEKLFF,TGTGCCAGCAGCTTATTAGTACCAGGGGGCAGTGAAAAACTGTTTTTT
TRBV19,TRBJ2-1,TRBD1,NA,CASSAGTGGHEQFF,TGTGCCAGTAGTGCCGGGACAGGGGGTCATGAGCAGTTCTTC
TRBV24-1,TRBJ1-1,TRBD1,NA,CATSDWTGDEAFF,TGTGCCACCAGTGATTGGACAGGGGATGAAGCTTTCTTT
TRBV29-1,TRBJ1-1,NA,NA,CSVEDFRGGEAFF,TGCAGCGTTGAAGATTTCAGGGGCGGTGAAGCTTTCTTT
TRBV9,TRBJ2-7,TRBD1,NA,CASSVTGDNYEQYF,TGTGCCAGCAGCGTGACAGGGGATAACTACGAGCAGTACTTC
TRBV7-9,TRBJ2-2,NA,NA,CASSPLWLNTGELFF,TGTGCCAGCAGCCCACTATGGTTGAACACCGGGGAGCTGTTTTTT
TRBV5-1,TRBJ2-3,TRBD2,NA,CASSQDSSGGTFGTDTQYF,TGCGCCAGCAGCCAAGATTCTAGCGGGGGGACTTTCGGCACAGATACGCAGTATTTT
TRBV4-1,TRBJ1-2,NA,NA,CASSQGTEASYGYTF,TGCGCCAGCAGCCAAGGGACGGAGGCGTCCTATGGCTACACCTTC
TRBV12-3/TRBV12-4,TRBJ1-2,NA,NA,CASSLQKNYGYTF,TGTGCCAGCAGTTTACAGAAAAACTATGGCTACACCTTC
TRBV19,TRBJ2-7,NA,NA,CASSIRDFNEQYF,TGTGCCAGTAGTATACGGGATTTTAACGAGCAGTACTTC
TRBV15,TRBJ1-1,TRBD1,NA,CATSGWGTGALTGQAFF,TGTGCCACTTCTGGCTGGGGGACAGGGGCCCTTACGGGGCAAGCTTTCTTT
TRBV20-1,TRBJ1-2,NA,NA,CTGGDNGYTF,TGCACCGGGGGGGATAATGGCTACACCTTC
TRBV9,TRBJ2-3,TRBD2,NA,CASSASGGTDTQYF,TGTGCCAGCAGCGCGAGCGGGGGCACAGATACGCAGTATTTT